Listed here are 26 T cell receptor beta chains from one sample, sequenced in a study of blood T cell repertoires in COVID-19. Method: immunoSEQ multiplex PCR; TCRdb's copy keeps in-frame clones and lacks some. Of around 40,000 clones listed, roughly 85% are singletons. The sequencing input was peripheral blood. These receptors all come from a human donor in a cohort sampled during active COVID-19.

V usage is TRBV6-1 and J usage is TRBJ2-6, with D tentatively TRBD1 (7 bases). Trimming pared 0 bases from V and 1 base from J, leaving 16 bases between. CDR1 and CDR2 (germline): MNHNS, SASEGT. There are 19 residues in the CDR3. The CDR3 region is CASSEARVRGVSGANVLTF. The CDR3 DNA follows: TGTGCCAGCAGTGAAGCGCGGGTCAGGGGGGTTTCTGGGGCCAACGTCCTGACTTTC.

The CDR3 is CASSRGIYNEQFF. The CDR3 DNA is TGTGCCAGCAGCCGGGGGATTTACAATGAGCAGTTCTTC. The gene calls are TRBV11-2 and TRBJ2-1; a possible D gene is TRBD2 (6 bases). Germline V gene lookup returns CDR1 SGHAT and CDR2 FQNNGV. V was pared by 5 bases and J by 4 bases, with 9 bases between. There are 13 residues in the CDR3.

With respect to this clone: At one end, the junction sequence differs from germline, possibly due to a read error. The rearrangement uses TRBV7-3 and TRBJ2-3; TRBD2 matches 9 bases. The CDR3 runs to 14 residues. Per germline, CDR1 SGHTA and CDR2 FQGTGA. DNA for the CDR3: TGTGCCAGCAGCACCCAACCTAGCGGGGAGGGCCTAGATTTT. Translating it yields CASSTQPSGEGLDF.

The CDR3 DNA reads TGTGCCAGCAGTCGACAGAAACTCACTTCTGGTGGCTACACCTTC. It is translated as CASSRQKLTSGGYTF. The rearrangement uses TRBV2 and TRBJ1-2; possibly TRBD1 for D (5 bases). CDR3 size: 15 residues. Germline V gene lookup returns CDR1 SNHLY and CDR2 FYNNEI. Trimming shortened V by 5 bases and J by 7 bases, and 20 bases separated the two germline ends.

The CDR3 nucleotides read TGTGCCAGCAGCCAAGTACCGGGGACCTACAATGAGCAGTTCTTC. Its protein product is CASSQVPGTYNEQFF. The rearrangement joins TRBV14 to TRBJ2-1, with a tentative D call TRBD2 (5 bases). The germline gives CDR1 SGHDN, CDR2 FVKESK. The CDR3 spans 15 residues. Trimming cost V 1 base and J 2 bases, with 9 bases left between them.

The V and J genes are TRBV12-5 and TRBJ2-5, with 9 bases matching TRBD1. Germline CDR1 and CDR2: LGHNT and FRNRAP. This CDR3 has 15 residues. With 6 bases clipped from V and 0 bases from J, the junction kept 5 bases outside the gene matches. For the CDR3, the DNA is TGTGCTAGTGGCCCTCGGGACAGGGACCAAGAGACCCAGTACTTC. Its protein product is CASGPRDRDQETQYF.

The V call is TRBV5-6, the J call TRBJ2-5; TRBD2 matches 11 bases. CDR3 length: 16 residues. Trimming removed 4 bases from V and 4 bases from J; junction bases left unmatched: 9. CDR1 SGHDT and CDR2 YYEEEE come from the germline V gene. The CDR3 here is CASSPTLAGGLETQYF. CDR3 DNA: TGTGCCAGCAGCCCAACATTAGCGGGAGGGCTAGAGACCCAGTACTTC.

This clone was picked up a small number of times. The rearrangement links TRBV30 to TRBJ1-2, with D maybe TRBD1 (6 bases). The V end was cut by 3 bases, the J end by 8 bases, with 19 bases between. There are 14 residues in the CDR3. The germline CDR1 and CDR2 sequences are GTSNPN and SVGIG (reference sequence). The CDR3 region has the DNA TGTGCCTGGAGCGCGACAGGAGGAAATTGGGGCTACACCTTC. Amino acids: CAWSATGGNWGYTF.

The chain has TRBV6-5 and TRBJ1-6, with D possibly being TRBD1 (5 bases). CDR1 is MNHEY, CDR2 SVGAGI, per germline. Trimming shortened V by 7 bases and J by 4 bases, and 11 bases separated the two germline ends. There are 14 residues in the CDR3. The CDR3 nucleotides read TGTGCCAGCACCAAAGGGGTTTATAATTCACCCCTCCACTTT. This translates into CASTKGVYNSPLHF.

This chain connects TRBV6-1 to TRBJ1-2, with D possibly TRBD1 on 6 matching bases. In germline, CDR1 is MNHNS, CDR2 SASEGT. Between the trimmed V and J ends, which lost 5 bases and 7 bases, there was a span of 14 bases. The CDR3 sequence is 13 residues long. The CDR3 bases are TGTGCCAGCAGTCCTCGGGGGGCAGTTGGCTACACCTTC. Its translation: CASSPRGAVGYTF.

This sequence joins TRBV2 and TRBJ2-5; 7 positions match TRBD1. There are 15 residues in the CDR3. Germline values: CDR1 SNHLY, CDR2 FYNNEI. The V and J ends lost 8 bases and 5 bases, in that order; junction bases with no gene match: 14. The CDR3 is CASDSPQGSWETQYF. The CDR3 region has the DNA TGTGCCAGCGATTCCCCACAGGGGTCTTGGGAGACCCAGTACTTC. Full variable domain (missing parts from reference TRBV2 and TRBJ2-5): EPEVTQTPSHQVTQMGQEVILRCVPISNHLYFYWYRQILGQKVEFLVSFYNNEISEKSEIFDDQFSVERPDGSNFTLKIRSTKLEDSAMYFCASDSPQGSWETQYFGPGTRLLVL.

This clone was recorded once. V usage is TRBV5-1 and J usage is TRBJ2-1; D not resolved. This CDR3 region has 13 residues. The V end was cut by 0 bases, the J end by 5 bases, with 6 bases between. CDR1 is SGHRS, CDR2 YFSETQ, per germline. DNA for the CDR3: TGCGCCAGCAGCTTGGGGCCGAACAATGAGCAGTTCTTC. Its protein product is CASSLGPNNEQFF.

This chain links TRBV19 with TRBJ2-6; no firm D call. The germline CDR1 and CDR2 sequences are LNHDA and SQIVND (reference sequence). V was cut by 6 bases and J by 0 bases, with 18 bases left in between. This CDR3 spans 18 amino acids. This chain's CDR3 is CASRRWKDPISGANVLTF. DNA for the CDR3: TGTGCCAGTAGGAGGTGGAAGGATCCGATCTCTGGGGCCAACGTCCTGACTTTC.

V usage is TRBV6-5 and J usage is TRBJ1-1; D is perhaps TRBD1 (5 bases). Germline lookup yields CDR1 MNHEY and CDR2 SVGAGI. This CDR3 contains 12 residues. With 5 bases removed from V and 6 bases from J, the gap between germline ends came to 10 bases. The CDR3 DNA sequence: TGTGCCAGCAGTCTACCAGGGTCTGAAGCTTTCTTT. Translated, it gives CASSLPGSEAFF.

In DNA form, the CDR3 reads TGTGCCAGCAGCTTAGCGGGAACTAGCGGGAGGGGTGAGCAGTTCTTC. This encodes CASSLAGTSGRGEQFF. The chain couples TRBV7-2 to TRBJ2-1; 13 bases line up with TRBD2. Trimming at V came to 0 bases and at J to 9 bases, leaving 5 bases not matched to a gene. This CDR3 is 16 amino acids long. Per the germline V gene, CDR1 is SGHTA and CDR2 is FQGNSA.

The V call is TRBV29-1, the J call TRBJ2-3; no reliable D call. The V gene lost 1 base and the J gene lost 1 base, with 6 bases spanning the gap. The CDR3 loop spans 13 amino acids. Germline CDR1 and CDR2: SQVTM and ANQGSEA. The CDR3 DNA follows: TGCAGCGTTGAAGTCGGAGGCACAGATACGCAGTATTTT. Translation: CSVEVGGTDTQYF.

This chain links TRBV6-5 with TRBJ2-5; TRBD2 aligns across 10 bases. Germline CDR1 reads MNHEY; CDR2 reads SVGAGI. After removal of 5 bases from V and 5 bases from J, the junction contained 8 bases not matched to a gene. CDR3 size: 15 residues. The CDR3 nucleotides are TGTGCCAGCAGTAAGCAAGCGGGAGGGTGGGAGACCCAGTACTTC. Its protein is CASSKQAGGWETQYF.

The chain has TRBV27 and TRBJ2-7; 14 bases agree with TRBD2. Germline CDR1 reads MNHEY; CDR2 reads SMNVEV (reference sequence). The length of the CDR3 is 18 residues. V trimming: 4 bases; J trimming: 8 bases; junction bases outside the gene matches: 16. The CDR3 spells CASSSAGTSGSPVEKQYF. Here the CDR3 DNA reads TGTGCCAGCAGTTCCGCCGGGACTAGCGGGAGCCCAGTTGAGAAGCAGTACTTC.

This sequence joins TRBV12-3 or TRBV12-4 and TRBJ2-7; 9 bases agree with TRBD1. CDR3 length: 12 residues. Losses at the gene ends were 10 bases for V and 5 bases for J; bases not matched to a gene: 6. CDR3 region: CATAQGADEQYF. The CDR3 nucleotides read TGTGCCACGGCACAGGGGGCCGACGAGCAGTACTTC.

V and J are TRBV15 and TRBJ2-1, with 14 bases fitting TRBD2. With 3 bases clipped from V and 7 bases from J, the junction kept 5 bases outside the gene matches. The germline gives CDR1 LNHNV, CDR2 YYDKDF (reference sequence). This CDR3 contains 16 residues. CDR3 sequence reads: CATSSSGTSGRNEQFF. In DNA form, the CDR3 reads TGTGCCACCAGCAGCTCCGGGACTAGCGGGAGAAATGAGCAGTTCTTC.

The chain links TRBV20-1 to TRBJ1-3, with no clear D. The CDR3 totals 13 residues. Germline V gene sequence: CDR1 DFQATT, CDR2 SNEGSKA (reference sequence). The V gene lost 3 bases and the J gene lost 3 bases, with 9 bases spanning the gap. The CDR3 region is CSASRDNGNTIYF. DNA of the CDR3: TGCAGTGCTAGTCGCGACAATGGAAACACCATATATTTT.

The genes are TRBV7-9 and TRBJ2-3; D is unclear. This CDR3 region has 13 residues. Trimming removed 4 bases from V and 0 bases from J, with 5 bases in between. Germline CDR1 SEHNR, CDR2 FQNEAQ (reference sequence). CDR3 loop: CASSSTSTDTQYF. CDR3 DNA sequence: TGTGCCAGCAGCTCCACTAGCACAGATACGCAGTATTTT.

The chain uses TRBV27 and TRBJ2-2; 9 nucleotides agree with TRBD1. Germline loops: CDR1 MNHEY, CDR2 SMNVEV (reference sequence). This CDR3 comprises 15 residues. With V trimmed by 8 bases and J by 4 bases, 8 bases remained unmatched. The CDR3 bases are TGTGCCAGCTGCACCGGGACAGGGAGCACCGGGGAGCTGTTTTTT. Translated: CASCTGTGSTGELFF.

This sequence joins TRBV5-1 and TRBJ1-5, with 7 bases identical to TRBD1. V gave up 0 bases and J gave up 4 bases; unmatched junction bases: 4. This CDR3 has 15 amino acids. Germline CDR1 SGHRS, CDR2 YFSETQ. The CDR3 DNA sequence: TGCGCCAGCAGCTTGGACGGGGACAGTAATCAGCCCCAGCATTTT. It is translated as CASSLDGDSNQPQHF.

The V gene is TRBV6-5, the J gene TRBJ2-2; 7 bases fit TRBD2. The J segment lost 3 bases and the V segment lost 2 bases, leaving 3 bases of the junction unmatched. The length of the CDR3 is 15 residues. Germline V gene lookup returns CDR1 MNHEY and CDR2 SVGAGI. DNA of the CDR3: TGTGCCAGCAGTTACGGACTAGTATACACCGGGGAGCTGTTTTTT. Translated: CASSYGLVYTGELFF.

The genes are TRBV5-6 and TRBJ2-4; no clear D. In germline, CDR1 is SGHDT, CDR2 YYEEEE. The CDR3 spans 14 residues. Trimming took off 0 bases at V and 4 bases at J, with 8 bases between the two ends. Written as DNA, the CDR3 is TGTGCCAGCAGCTTGGCTACAGTAAAAAACATTCAGTACTTC. This sequence encodes CASSLATVKNIQYF.